These 20 T cell receptor beta chains share one sample of origin, sequenced in a study of cytomegalovirus exposure and HLA in healthy donors. The PCR ran on 60 Vbeta and 13 Jbeta primers. Assay used: immunoSEQ multiplex PCR; TCRdb lists only in-frame clones, some missing. This sample's clone table lists 80,000 to 100,000 clones. The sample was PBMCs. The receptors derive from a man aged 50 or older in good health and CMV-seronegative.

The chain employs TRBV7-8 and TRBJ1-2; 12 bases agree with TRBD1. Germline assignment: CDR1 SGHVS and CDR2 FQNEAQ. The length of the CDR3 is 16 residues. J lost 6 bases, V lost 5 bases, and 10 bases had no gene match. CDR3 region: CASSPRDRGLVDGYTF. The CDR3 DNA follows: TGTGCCAGCAGCCCCCGGGACAGGGGGCTAGTGGATGGCTACACCTTC.

This chain links TRBV28 with TRBJ2-4; unclear D gene. CDR1 MDHEN and CDR2 SYDVKM come from the germline V gene. Trimming pared 6 bases from V and 3 bases from J, leaving 3 bases between. CDR3 length: 11 amino acids. The CDR3 here is CASSRKNIQYF. The CDR3 DNA reads TGTGCCAGCAGCCGCAAAAACATTCAGTACTTC.

The rearrangement joins TRBV10-3 to TRBJ1-6, with D uncertain. Trimming removed 0 bases from V and 0 bases from J, with 6 bases in between. The CDR3 contains 16 residues. Germline lookup yields CDR1 ENHRY and CDR2 SYGVKD. The CDR3 DNA reads TGTGCCATCAGTGAGTCACAGAGCTCCTATAATTCACCCCTCCACTTT. Translating it yields CAISESQSSYNSPLHF.

This clone is labeled medium-sized based on frequency. The V gene is TRBV28, the J gene TRBJ2-1, with no clear D. Germline values: CDR1 MDHEN, CDR2 SYDVKM. The V gene lost 6 bases and the J gene lost 0 bases, with 9 bases spanning the gap. The CDR3 spans 14 residues. CDR3 DNA sequence: TGTGCCAGCAGGCAAAAGAGCTCCTACAATGAGCAGTTCTTC. Its protein is CASRQKSSYNEQFF.

The CDR3 sequence: CSVAPGGRGNQPQHF. The DNA of the CDR3 is TGCAGCGTTGCGCCAGGGGGAAGGGGCAATCAGCCCCAGCATTTT. The gene calls are TRBV29-1 and TRBJ1-5, with 7 bases identical to TRBD1. The trim removed 4 bases at V and 2 bases at J, leaving 8 bases unmatched. CDR1 is SQVTM, CDR2 ANQGSEA, per germline. The CDR3 consists of 15 residues.

The V gene is TRBV29-1, the J gene TRBJ2-5; 8 bases line up with TRBD1. V shed 4 bases, J shed 1 base, and the junction held 8 bases outside the gene matches. CDR1 and CDR2 from the germline V gene are SQVTM and ANQGSEA. The CDR3 length is 15 residues. The CDR3 loop is CSVGELRGPQETQYF. CDR3 DNA: TGCAGCGTTGGAGAGCTCAGGGGGCCCCAAGAGACCCAGTACTTC.

The J gene is TRBJ1-1, the V gene TRBV7-2; 8 bases match TRBD1. The CDR3 is made up of 14 amino acids. J was trimmed by 1 base and V by 5 bases; bases with no gene match: 3. CDR1 is SGHTA, CDR2 FQGNSA, per germline. The CDR3 spells CASSPGQANTEAFF. The CDR3 DNA follows: TGTGCCAGCAGCCCGGGACAGGCGAACACTGAAGCTTTCTTT.

The chain carries TRBV18 and TRBJ2-3; 10 nucleotides match TRBD2. The CDR3 has 15 residues. V trimming: 6 bases; J trimming: 2 bases; junction bases outside the gene matches: 5. Germline assignment: CDR1 KGHSH and CDR2 LQKENI. In DNA, the CDR3 is TGTGCCAGCTCGTCCGGACTAGCGGTCACAGATACGCAGTATTTT. It specifies CASSSGLAVTDTQYF.

The gene calls are TRBV5-4 and TRBJ2-1; TRBD2 aligns across 10 bases. Germline lookup yields CDR1 SGHNT and CDR2 YYREEE (reference sequence). V was clipped by 2 bases and J by 11 bases; unmatched bases: 10. CDR3 length: 15 amino acids. CDR3 DNA: TGTGCCAGCAGCTTAAGGAGCGGGGGGGGTACAAAGCAGTTCTTC. This gives the protein CASSLRSGGGTKQFF.

The chain links TRBV27 to TRBJ2-7; possibly TRBD1 for D (5 bases). The CDR3 has 11 amino acids. Trimming removed 4 bases from V and 9 bases from J, with 10 bases in between. Per the germline V gene, CDR1 is MNHEY and CDR2 is SMNVEV (reference sequence). The CDR3 sequence: CASSSVGAQYF. For the CDR3, the DNA is TGTGCCAGCAGTTCCGTTGGGGCGCAGTACTTC.

The V call is TRBV5-1, the J call TRBJ2-1, with 9 bases aligning to TRBD1. Per the germline V gene, CDR1 is SGHRS and CDR2 is YFSETQ. The V segment lost 4 bases and the J segment 5 bases; nucleotides outside the gene matches: 10. This CDR3 spans 16 amino acids. The CDR3 coding sequence is TGCGCCAGCAGCCCGGGGACAGGGAAATCCGACAATGAGCAGTTCTTC. This codes for CASSPGTGKSDNEQFF.

This rearrangement joins TRBV19 to TRBJ1-2; 8 bases are a match to TRBD1. Looked up from germline, CDR1 is LNHDA and CDR2 is SQIVND (reference sequence). CDR3 length equals 13 residues. Germline trimming cut 6 bases from V and 3 bases from J; bases unmatched to any gene: 3. CDR3 in amino acids: CASRQGVDYGYTF. Written as DNA, the CDR3 is TGTGCCAGTAGACAGGGGGTAGACTATGGCTACACCTTC.

The genes are TRBV7-8 and TRBJ1-4; D is uncertain. V was cut by 3 bases and J by 4 bases, with 9 bases left in between. The germline gives CDR1 SGHVS, CDR2 FQNEAQ. The length of the CDR3 is 14 residues. CDR3 sequence reads: CASSFSGVNEKLFF. The CDR3 region has the DNA TGTGCCAGCAGCTTTAGCGGGGTTAATGAAAAACTGTTTTTT.

This chain connects TRBV5-1 to TRBJ2-3; no clear D gene. V was trimmed by 0 bases and J by 1 base, leaving 12 bases between them. The germline V gene has CDR1 SGHRS and CDR2 YFSETQ. This CDR3 contains 16 residues. In DNA form, the CDR3 reads TGCGCCAGCAGCTTGGCGGGTAGCTCGGGCACAGATACGCAGTATTTT. The encoded protein is CASSLAGSSGTDTQYF. Complete variable domain (other parts from reference TRBV5-1 and TRBJ2-3): KAGVTQTPRYLIKTRGQQVTLSCSPISGHRSVSWYQQTPGQGLQFLFEYFSETQRNKGNFPGRFSGRQFSNSRSEMNVSTLELGDSALYLCASSLAGSSGTDTQYFGPGTRLTVL.

The V gene is TRBV5-1, the J gene TRBJ2-3; 7 bases are shared with TRBD1. CDR3 size: 18 residues. V gave up 4 bases and J gave up 2 bases; unmatched junction bases: 16. The V gene's germline CDR1 is SGHRS and CDR2 YFSETQ. The CDR3 is CASSPESVGTAITDTQYF. The DNA of the CDR3 is TGCGCCAGCAGCCCGGAGTCCGTCGGGACAGCTATCACAGATACGCAGTATTTT. The entire variable domain, with the rest obtained from reference TRBV5-1 and TRBJ2-3, is as follows: KAGVTQTPRYLIKTRGQQVTLSCSPISGHRSVSWYQQTPGQGLQFLFEYFSETQRNKGNFPGRFSGRQFSNSRSEMNVSTLELGDSALYLCASSPESVGTAITDTQYFGPGTRLTVL.

Regarding this clone: The sample contains more than one DNA sequence encoding this CDR3. V is TRBV19 and J is TRBJ1-6; 7 positions match TRBD1. The CDR3 runs to 15 residues. Germline assignment: CDR1 LNHDA and CDR2 SQIVND (reference sequence). V was clipped by 2 bases and J by 5 bases; unmatched bases: 3. CDR3 in amino acids: CASSIRTGDNSPLHF. CDR3 sequence (DNA): TGTGCCAGTAGTATACGGACAGGAGATAATTCACCCCTCCACTTT.

The CDR3 loop is CSVEQGQLNSYEQYF. DNA of the CDR3: TGCAGCGTTGAGCAGGGACAGCTTAATTCCTACGAGCAGTACTTC. V is TRBV29-1 and J is TRBJ2-7, with 7 bases aligning to TRBD1. Germline values: CDR1 SQVTM, CDR2 ANQGSEA. V shed 3 bases, J shed 1 base, and the junction held 9 bases outside the gene matches. This CDR3 has 15 amino acids.

The chain is built from TRBV7-6 and TRBJ2-5, with a tentative D call TRBD2 (6 bases). V was clipped by 1 base and J by 4 bases, with 13 bases between them. Looked up from germline, CDR1 is SGHVS and CDR2 is FNYEAQ. CDR3 length equals 15 residues. CDR3 protein: CASSLGGGVGETQYF. The CDR3 region has the DNA TGTGCCAGCAGCTTAGGTGGAGGGGTGGGAGAGACCCAGTACTTC. The variable domain in full, with the rest retrieved from reference TRBV7-6 and TRBJ2-5, is GAGVSQSPRYKVTKRGQDVALRCDPISGHVSLYWYRQALGQGPEFLTYFNYEAQQDKSGLPNDRFSAERPEGSISTLTIQRTEQRDSAMYRCASSLGGGVGETQYFGPGTRLLVL.

This chain links TRBV4-1 with TRBJ1-2; D is unresolved. The CDR3 has 18 amino acids. V dropped 0 bases and J dropped 4 bases, with 21 bases sitting between them. Germline V gene data show CDR1 as MGHRA and CDR2 as YSYEKL. The CDR3 nucleotides read TGCGCCAGCAGCCAAGATCTTTTGGGTGGCGAAAGGAGCTATGGCTACACCTTC. As protein: CASSQDLLGGERSYGYTF.

This chain links TRBV27 with TRBJ2-7, with a possible D match to TRBD1 (5 bases). The CDR3 extends over 15 amino acids. The germline gives CDR1 MNHEY, CDR2 SMNVEV (reference sequence). Between the trimmed V and J ends, which lost 2 bases and 0 bases, there was a span of 11 bases. CDR3 nucleotide sequence: TGTGCCAGCAGTTTACGACGCAGGGTCTCCTACGAGCAGTACTTC. It encodes CASSLRRRVSYEQYF.